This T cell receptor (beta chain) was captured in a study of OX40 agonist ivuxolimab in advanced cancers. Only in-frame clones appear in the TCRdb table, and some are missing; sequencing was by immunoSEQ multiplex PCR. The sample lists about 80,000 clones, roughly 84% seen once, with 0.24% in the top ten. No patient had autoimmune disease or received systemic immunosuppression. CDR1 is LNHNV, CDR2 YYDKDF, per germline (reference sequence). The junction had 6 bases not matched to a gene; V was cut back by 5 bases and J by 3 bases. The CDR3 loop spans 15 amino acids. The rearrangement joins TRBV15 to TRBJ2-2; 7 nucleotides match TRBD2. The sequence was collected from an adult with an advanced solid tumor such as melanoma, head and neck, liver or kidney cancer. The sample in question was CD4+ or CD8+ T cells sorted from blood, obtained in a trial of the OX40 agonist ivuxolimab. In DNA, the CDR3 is TGTGCCACCAGCTGGCGGGAGTCGTACACCGGGGAGCTGTTTTTT. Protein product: CATSWRESYTGELFF.